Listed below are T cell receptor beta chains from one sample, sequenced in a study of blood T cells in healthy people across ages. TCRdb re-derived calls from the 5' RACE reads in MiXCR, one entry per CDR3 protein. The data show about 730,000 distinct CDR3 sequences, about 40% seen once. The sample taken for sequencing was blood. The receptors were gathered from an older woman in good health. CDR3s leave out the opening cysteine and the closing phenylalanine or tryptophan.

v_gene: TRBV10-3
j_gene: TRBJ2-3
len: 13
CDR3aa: ATLPTSGGSDTQY

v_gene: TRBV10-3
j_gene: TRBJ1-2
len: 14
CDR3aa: AISEPRQGGNYGYT

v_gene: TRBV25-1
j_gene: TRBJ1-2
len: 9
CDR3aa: ASSESRGYT

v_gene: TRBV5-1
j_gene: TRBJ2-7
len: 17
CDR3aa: ASSIPPGTSGGLSYEQY

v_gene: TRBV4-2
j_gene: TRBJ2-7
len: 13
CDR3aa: ASSQDHAKPYEQY

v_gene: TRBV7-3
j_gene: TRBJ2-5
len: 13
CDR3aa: ASSLNPGALNEQY

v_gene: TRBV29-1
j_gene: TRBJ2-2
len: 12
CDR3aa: STLSGLGTGELF

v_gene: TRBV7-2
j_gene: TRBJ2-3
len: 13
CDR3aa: ASSSTGEAPDTQY

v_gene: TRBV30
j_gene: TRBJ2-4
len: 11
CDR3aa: AWSVQGGSEQY

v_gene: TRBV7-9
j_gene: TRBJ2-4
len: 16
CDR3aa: ASSTGLAGALAKNIQY

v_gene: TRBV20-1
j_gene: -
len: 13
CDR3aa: SANPPGGSLDIQY

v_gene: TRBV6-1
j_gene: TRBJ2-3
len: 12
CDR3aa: ASREGARTDTQY

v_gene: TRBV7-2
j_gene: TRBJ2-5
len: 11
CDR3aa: ASSLVWQHQQY

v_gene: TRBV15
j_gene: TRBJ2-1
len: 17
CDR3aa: ATSRDNSRTGRVLNEQF

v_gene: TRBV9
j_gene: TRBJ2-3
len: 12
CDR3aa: ASTGQGHTDTQY

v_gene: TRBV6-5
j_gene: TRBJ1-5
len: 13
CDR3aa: ASSTSQGATQPQH

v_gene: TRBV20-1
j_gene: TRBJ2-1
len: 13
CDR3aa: SARDPGDSYNEQF

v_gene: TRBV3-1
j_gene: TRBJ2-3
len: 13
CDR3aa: ASSQAPGPSGTQY

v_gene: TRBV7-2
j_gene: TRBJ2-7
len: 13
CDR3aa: ASSLNSGGAYEQY

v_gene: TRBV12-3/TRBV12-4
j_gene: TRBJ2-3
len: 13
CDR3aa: ASSRDGTGSNTQY

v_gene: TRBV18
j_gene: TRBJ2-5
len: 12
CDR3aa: ASSRAALQETQY

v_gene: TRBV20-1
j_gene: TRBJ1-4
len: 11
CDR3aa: SATGTGDEKLF

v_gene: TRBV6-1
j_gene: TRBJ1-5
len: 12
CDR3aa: ASTQPYSNQPQH

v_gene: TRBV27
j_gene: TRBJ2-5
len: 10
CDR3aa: ASSLQGKTQY

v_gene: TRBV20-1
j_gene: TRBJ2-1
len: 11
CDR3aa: SVATGSYNEQF

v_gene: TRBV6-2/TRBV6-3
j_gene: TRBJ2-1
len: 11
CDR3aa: ASSWTSNNEQF

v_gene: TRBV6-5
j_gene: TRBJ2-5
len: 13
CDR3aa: ASSPAGGENNEQY

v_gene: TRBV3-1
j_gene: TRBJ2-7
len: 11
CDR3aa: ASSLRDNYEQY

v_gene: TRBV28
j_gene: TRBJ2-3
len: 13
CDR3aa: ASSVAGEGTDTQY

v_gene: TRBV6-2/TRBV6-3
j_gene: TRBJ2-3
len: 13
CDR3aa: ASSYVGALTDTQY

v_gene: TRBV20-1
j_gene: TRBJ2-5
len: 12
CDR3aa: SAVTAGWKETQY

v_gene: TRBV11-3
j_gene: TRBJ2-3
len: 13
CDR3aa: ASSLTSGTADTQY

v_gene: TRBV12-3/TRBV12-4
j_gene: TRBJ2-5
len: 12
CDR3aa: ASSQGLPQETQY

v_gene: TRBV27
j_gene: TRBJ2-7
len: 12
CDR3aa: ASSLRPFSYEQY

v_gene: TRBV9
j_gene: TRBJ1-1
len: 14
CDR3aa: ASSVLNTGGRTEAF

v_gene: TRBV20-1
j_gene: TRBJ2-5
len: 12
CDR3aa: SAFFRQDQETQY

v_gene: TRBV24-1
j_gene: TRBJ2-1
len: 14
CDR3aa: ATSDPGTSGSHEQF

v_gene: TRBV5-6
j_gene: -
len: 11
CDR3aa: ASSRRDGNIQY

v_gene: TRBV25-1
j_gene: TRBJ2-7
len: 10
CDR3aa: ASGTGAYEQY

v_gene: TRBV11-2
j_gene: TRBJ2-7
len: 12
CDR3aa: ASSPWTSKYEQY

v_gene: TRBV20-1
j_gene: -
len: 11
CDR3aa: SGGDGSWSEQY

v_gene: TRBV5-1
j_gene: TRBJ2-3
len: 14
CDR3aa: ASSLDGTSIITTQY